These T cell receptor beta chains were read from a single sample in a study of OX40 agonist ivuxolimab in advanced cancers. Measured with immunoSEQ multiplex PCR; TCRdb has only the in-frame clones, and not every one. The sample yields tens of thousands of clones, 84% seen once. Sequenced here: CD4+ or CD8+ T cells sorted from blood, sampled in a trial of the OX40 agonist ivuxolimab. These receptor sequences come from an adult with an advanced solid tumor such as melanoma, head and neck, liver or kidney cancer. CDR3s leave out the opening cysteine and the closing phenylalanine or tryptophan. The D gene is left open where the match is weak.

cdr3_aa d_call v_call
ASSFGPSTDTQY . TRBV7-3
ASSLKREAQY TRBD2 TRBV7-6
ASSLIRLAGANEQF TRBD2 TRBV11-2
ASSPSTSGGTYNEQF TRBD2 TRBV18
ASRSRVVYGYT . TRBV6-5
ASSLTDGGYT . TRBV5-6
ASSVAAGTEQF . TRBV9
ASSFLRTGGSEQY TRBD1 TRBV2
ASKPPGGETQY TRBD2 TRBV6-5
ASREVHGGPTGELF . TRBV19
ASSSFGDTQY . TRBV7-9
ASRRTGNTEAF TRBD1 TRBV27
ASSIFGGDEQF TRBD2 TRBV19
ASSLIPVPGGTEAF . TRBV18
ASSQDGTSGAASTDTQY TRBD2 TRBV4-1
ASSQDRGAITGELF . TRBV4-2
ASIEGGAVYQPQH . TRBV28
ASSPPRGIGANTGELF . TRBV28
ASSFPGGEQY TRBD1 TRBV7-8
AWSVRPAGPYNEQF . TRBV30
ASSQLDRGLEDTQY TRBD1 TRBV4-2
ASRKGRDSNSPLH . TRBV19